This T cell receptor (beta chain) was obtained from a study of T cells in Graves' hyperthyroidism and ophthalmopathy. Whole-study findings and limits: Most expanded thyroid clonotypes above 0.001 also appeared in blood. Ophthalmopathy was identified by the model a median around 5.9 months ahead of onset.

Details on this clonotype: Its specificity is not known.

Amplification of TCR beta CDR3 regions used RNA as the template. RT-PCR in the first round (using the HTBI primer set) targeted the TCR CDR3. TCRdb fed the multiplex PCR reads into MiXCR, producing one record per CDR3 protein. The sample lists hundreds of thousands of distinct CDR3 sequences, less than 45% seen once, with less than 8.5% in the top ten. This TCR was recovered from an adult man with Graves' disease, either hyperthyroidism or ophthalmopathy (not recorded which). The sequencing input was peripheral blood or thyroid tissue (not recorded which).

The CDR3 nucleotides read TGTGCCAGCAGCTTAGCCAGGGGGCCTTTCAATCAGCCCCAGCATTTT. Translation: CASSLARGPFNQPQHF. The chain carries TRBV7-9 and TRBJ1-5; the match to TRBD1 covers 8 bases. The germline gives CDR1 SEHNR, CDR2 FQNEAQ (reference sequence). CDR3 length equals 16 residues. V shed 0 bases and J 3 bases; nucleotides not matched to a gene: 4. Drawing the rest from reference TRBV7-9 and TRBJ1-5, the complete variable domain is DTGVSQNPRHKITKRGQNVTFRCDPISEHNRLYWYRQTLGQGPEFLTYFQNEAQLEKSRLLSDRFSAERPKGSFSTLEIQRTEQGDSAMYLCASSLARGPFNQPQHFGDGTRLSIL.